This T cell receptor beta chain was profiled in a study of T-cell memory formation after mild COVID-19. 5'RACE with constant-segment primers built TCRalpha and TCRbeta cDNA libraries with UMIs. TCRdb reanalysed the 5' RACE reads using MiXCR and keeps one entry per CDR3 protein. The data show roughly 130,000 distinct CDR3 sequences, 16% seen once. Germline CDR1 and CDR2: SQVTM and ANQGSEA. V shed 5 bases and J shed 3 bases, with 6 bases lying between them. The CDR3 spans 11 residues. The chain joins TRBV29-1 to TRBJ2-3, with D uncertain. The sequenced sample consisted of PBMCs or a T cell subset sorted from them (not recorded which). This TCR came from an adult woman who had mild COVID-19 (a few samples of this study predate the infection). Cell type and time point are not known. Here the CDR3 reads CSVSETDTQYF. The CDR3 coding sequence is TGCAGCGTTTCAGAAACAGATACGCAGTATTTT.